This is a list of T cell receptor beta chains from one sample in a study of blood T cells in healthy people across ages. TCRdb re-called the 5' RACE reads through MiXCR, storing one row per CDR3 protein. In the table there are 650,000 to 1,000,000 distinct CDR3 sequences, about half of which are singletons. Sequencing used blood. The receptors were gathered from a man aged 80 or over in good health. CDR3s include the opening cysteine and the closing phenylalanine or tryptophan. Fields, in order: D gene, J gene, V gene, clone size, CDR3 protein, CDR3 DNA. D genes are given only for firm matches. Only part of the rows carry a size: once, few, many, or a class if the clone is expanded.

>-|TRBJ2-7|TRBV27|-
CASSLNSGGHNEQYF
TGTGCCAGCAGTTTAAATTCCGGGGGGCATAACGAGCAGTACTTC
>-|TRBJ1-2|TRBV20-1|many
CSAKRDYGYTF
TGCAGTGCTAAAAGGGACTATGGCTACACCTTC
>-|TRBJ2-6|TRBV12-5|once
CASGLNLWGVSGANVLTF
TGTGCTAGTGGTTTGAACTTGTGGGGAGTCTCTGGGGCCAACGTCCTGACTTTC
>TRBD1|TRBJ2-5|TRBV7-2|-
CASSLGGQGQETQYF
TGTGCCAGCAGCTTAGGAGGACAGGGACAAGAGACCCAGTACTTC
>TRBD1|TRBJ2-7|TRBV4-2|-
CASSTGYRGAYEQYF
TGTGCCAGCAGCACAGGTTACAGGGGAGCCTACGAGCAGTACTTC
>-|TRBJ2-6|TRBV6-1|-
CASSEARWAGANVLTF
TGTGCCAGCAGTGAAGCGCGATGGGCTGGGGCCAACGTCCTGACTTTC
>TRBD1|TRBJ1-4|TRBV4-1|-
CASNQVGTGSRKLFF
TGCGCCAGCAACCAAGTTGGGACAGGGTCAAGAAAACTGTTTTTT
>-|TRBJ2-2|TRBV11-3|-
CASSYIGTYNTGELFF
TGTGCCAGCAGCTACATCGGGACTTATAACACCGGGGAGCTGTTTTTT
>-|TRBJ1-4|TRBV4-1|few
CASSQLQGSNEKLFF
TGCGCCAGCAGCCAGTTACAGGGAAGTAATGAAAAACTGTTTTTT
>-|TRBJ2-1|TRBV29-1|many
CSVERSPNEQFF
TGCAGCGTTGAACGCAGCCCCAATGAGCAGTTCTTC
>-|TRBJ1-3|TRBV7-9|once
CASSLGLGSGNTIYF
TGTGCCAGCAGCTTAGGTCTTGGCTCTGGAAACACCATATATTTT
>-|TRBJ2-3|TRBV12-3/TRBV12-4|-
CASSPTTTGPDTQYF
TGTGCCAGCAGCCCCACCACAACAGGACCAGATACGCAGTATTTT
>-|TRBJ2-1|TRBV9|many
CASSAGDFSYNEQFF
TGTGCCAGCAGCGCGGGGGACTTCTCCTACAATGAGCAGTTCTTC
>TRBD1|TRBJ1-2|TRBV20-1|-
CSATGTDDIFGYTF
TGCAGTGCTACAGGGACAGACGACATTTTTGGCTACACCTTC
>TRBD1|TRBJ2-5|TRBV7-2|-
CASSVRTGGTETQYF
TGTGCCAGCAGCGTACGGACAGGGGGCACGGAGACCCAGTACTTC
>TRBD2|TRBJ2-5|TRBV28|-
CASSFTSGTLETQYF
TGTGCCAGCAGTTTTACTAGCGGGACCTTGGAGACCCAGTACTTC